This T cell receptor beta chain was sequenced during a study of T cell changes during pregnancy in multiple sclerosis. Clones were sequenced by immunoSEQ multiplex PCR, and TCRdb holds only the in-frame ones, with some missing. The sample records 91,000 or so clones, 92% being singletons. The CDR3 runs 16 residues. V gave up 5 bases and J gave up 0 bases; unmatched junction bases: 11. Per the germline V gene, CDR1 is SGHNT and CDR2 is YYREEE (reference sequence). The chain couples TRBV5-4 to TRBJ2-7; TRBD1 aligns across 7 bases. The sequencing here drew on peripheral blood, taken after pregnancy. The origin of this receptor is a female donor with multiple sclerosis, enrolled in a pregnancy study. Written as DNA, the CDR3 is TGTGCCAGCAGTGGATCTGGACAGGAAAGCTCCTACGAGCAGTACTTC. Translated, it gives CASSGSGQESSYEQYF.